This T cell receptor beta chain is drawn from a study of response to subunit inactivated influenza vaccine (dated by TCRdb to 2016 to 2019). General notes on the study: The study used deep quantitative T cell receptor repertoire profiling to track responses to a trivalent subunit inactivated influenza vaccine. The full study reports these points: It was suggested by the authors that each seasonal influenza vaccination may recruit only a limited number of new T cells.

The CDR3 holds 11 amino acids from the cysteine to the phenylalanine. The CDR3 DNA has 33 bases and is translated from base 1. At the junction V is shortened by 5 bases and J by 7 bases, with 6 bases in between. Receptor amplification or capture employed RT-PCR. The sequencing machine was an Illumina HiSeq 2500. The public sequencing data were trimmed at Q25 with fastp and processed into clonotypes with MiXCR by TCRdb, which kept only in-frame beta chains. Under each unique CDR3 protein, matching rows form one entry showing the most common genes and DNA. This sample lists about 650,000 distinct CDR3 sequences; around 13% were detected once. The top ten hold 6.5% to 8% of the sample. This clonotype was seen many times. This clone's antigen is unknown. Base qualities are missing; no much larger clone stands one base away.

The sequence was collected from a man between 45 and 60 years old who received an inactivated influenza vaccine. Donor details come from another sample of the same person, matched by shared clones. The sample was PBMCs from blood, taken around two weeks before vaccination. Rearrangement joined TRBV12-3 or TRBV12-4 to TRBJ2-1, with no D gene named confidently. The CDR3 reads as follows: CASSPKNEQFF. The nucleotides read TGTGCCAGCAGTCCAAAAAATGAGCAGTTCTTC.